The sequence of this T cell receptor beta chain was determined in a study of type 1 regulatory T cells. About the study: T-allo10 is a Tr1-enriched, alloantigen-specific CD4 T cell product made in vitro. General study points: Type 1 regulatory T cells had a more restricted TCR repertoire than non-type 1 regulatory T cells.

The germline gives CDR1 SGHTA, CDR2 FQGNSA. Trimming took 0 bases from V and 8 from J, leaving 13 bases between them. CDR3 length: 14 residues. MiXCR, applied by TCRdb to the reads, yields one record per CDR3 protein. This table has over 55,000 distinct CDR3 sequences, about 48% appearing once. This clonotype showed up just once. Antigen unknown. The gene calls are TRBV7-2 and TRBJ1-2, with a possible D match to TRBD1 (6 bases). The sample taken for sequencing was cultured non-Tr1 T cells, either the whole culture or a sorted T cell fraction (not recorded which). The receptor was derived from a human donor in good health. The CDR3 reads CASSLAVRGTGYTF. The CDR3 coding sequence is TGTGCCAGCAGCTTAGCGGTCAGGGGTACGGGCTACACCTTC. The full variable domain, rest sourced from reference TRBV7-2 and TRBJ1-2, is GAGVSQSPSNKVTEKGKDVELRCDPISGHTALYWYRQSLGQGLEFLIYFQGNSAPDKSGLPSDRFSAERTGGSVSTLTIQRTQQEDSAVYLCASSLAVRGTGYTFGSGTRLTVV.